This TCR beta chain was profiled in a study of blood T cell repertoires in COVID-19 (dated by TCRdb to the early 2020s). Regarding the study in general: Samples from collaborators originated in the United States, Italy and Spain and spanned both the acute and convalescent phases of COVID-19. A de-identified subject ID, COVID-19 status, age in years and sex were almost always included in the sample metadata. HLA class I and class II types, where available, came from metadata supplied by the sample provider rather than from assay-based typing. Subjects who had been exposed to COVID-19, were actively infected with it, or had recovered from it provided the deeply sampled blood TCRbeta repertoires that made up the dataset. The repertoires were released in a freely available public database intended as a resource for research on the immune response to SARS-CoV-2. Samples were obtained from the ongoing ImmuneRACE study (first 160 participants) and from 1,254 subjects provided by 6 global collaborators. The material from the prospective study consisted of cDNA or gDNA derived from T cells, B-cell-depleted T cells, or PBMCs.

Overall study outcomes, separate from this receptor: The quantity of clinical and demographic metadata differed by source and by participant and was supplied without curation.

This clone was seen at least ten times. Its antigen target is currently unknown. Base quality data are lacking; no much larger clone is found one base away. Whole blood was collected in K2EDTA tubes by collaborating institutions according to the institutions' own protocols. For TCRbeta analysis, collaborators shipped samples as frozen whole blood, isolated PBMCs, or DNA extracted from either of those sample types. TCRbeta CDR3 regions were amplified from genomic DNA by means of the immunoSEQ Assay, a bias-controlled multiplex PCR. For the original study's pipeline: The number of nucleated cells in each sample was estimated from the amplification of reference gene primers within the assay. To quantify the absolute abundance of each unique TCRbeta CDR3 rearrangement, sequence reads were collapsed and filtered. For each sample, productive Simpson clonality was calculated as the square root of Simpson's diversity index over productive rearrangements. TCRdb carries this immuneACCESS record with in-frame sequences only. Its versions omit some clonotypes, under half of them owing to an unresolved V gene in the studies checked, with the rest unexplained. V and J calls and clone size are those listed in that table; D and trimming were worked out from the DNA. For this sample the table gives 150,000 to 200,000 clones, of which 60% to 85% were detected only once. The ten most abundant clones make up approximately 8% of the sample.

V is reduced by 3 bases and J by 2 bases, leaving a spacing of 7 bases between them. The germline V gene yields MNHEY for CDR1 and SVGAGI for CDR2. Reading from cysteine to phenylalanine, the CDR3 counts 14 amino acids. The entry retains the CDR3 DNA only, 42 bases that are in frame from base 1. The clonotype originates from a man aged 55 to 70 with acute or convalescent COVID-19. The sample comprised peripheral blood. The chain is made from TRBV6-5 and TRBJ2-2; the D gene is not confidently resolved. CDR3 protein: CASSYNSNTGELFF. The DNA sequence reads TGTGCCAGCAGTTATAACTCCAACACCGGGGAGCTGTTTTTT.